These 14 T cell receptor beta chains share one sample of origin, sequenced in a study of control samples from healthy donors and cancer patients. Profiling relied on immunoSEQ multiplex PCR, and the TCRdb table lists in-frame clones only, not all of them. Of approximately 87,000 clones detected, more than 85% appear once; the ten largest clones hold over 1%. Specimen: PBMCs. The receptors were sampled from a middle-aged woman with lung cancer.

The chain combines TRBV9 with TRBJ1-2, with a weak D call TRBD1 (6 bases). The V gene's germline CDR1 is SGDLS and CDR2 YYNGEE. There are 17 residues in the CDR3. Trimming removed 3 bases at V and 8 bases at J, with 26 bases between. CDR3 sequence reads: CASSGVQGIPGFGGYTF. The DNA of the CDR3 is TGTGCCAGCAGCGGGGTACAGGGTATACCGGGTTTTGGCGGCTACACCTTC.

J is TRBJ1-6 and V is TRBV19; no clear D gene. CDR3 length: 13 amino acids. CDR1 LNHDA and CDR2 SQIVND come from the germline V gene (reference sequence). Trimming left V 4 bases short and J 7 bases short, with 8 bases between. CDR3 protein: CASSTGLNSPLHF. Written as DNA, the CDR3 is TGTGCCAGTAGTACGGGCCTCAATTCACCCCTCCACTTT.

The chain combines TRBV3-1 (or the pseudogene TRBV3-2) with TRBJ2-2, with D perhaps matching TRBD1 (5 bases). Trimming pared 1 base from V and 4 bases from J, leaving 13 bases between. The CDR3 is 16 residues long. Germline V lookup: CDR1 LGHDT, CDR2 YNNKEL (reference sequence). Here the CDR3 reads CASSQVVRAGTGELFF. CDR3 DNA sequence: TGTGCCAGCAGCCAAGTAGTCAGGGCTGGCACCGGGGAGCTGTTTTTT.

This clone was recorded once. The rearrangement uses TRBV30 and TRBJ2-3; perhaps D is TRBD1 or TRBD2 (5 bases each). The V gene lost 2 bases and the J gene lost 2 bases, with 8 bases spanning the gap. From germline, CDR1 is GTSNPN and CDR2 SVGIG (reference sequence). The CDR3 consists of 13 residues. The DNA for the CDR3 is TGTGCCTGGAGTAAAGGGACCACAGATACGCAGTATTTT. Translated, it gives CAWSKGTTDTQYF. Variable domain in full (rest from reference TRBV30 and TRBJ2-3): SQTIHQWPATLVQPVGSPLSLECTVEGTSNPNLYWYRQAAGRGLQLLFYSVGIGQISSEVPQNLSASRPQDRQFILSSKKLLLSDSGFYLCAWSKGTTDTQYFGPGTRLTVL.

This sequence joins TRBV5-4 and TRBJ1-2; the match to TRBD1 covers 8 bases. Germline V gene data show CDR1 as SGHNT and CDR2 as YYREEE (reference sequence). This CDR3 has 14 amino acids. Trimming cost V 5 bases and J 6 bases; bases outside gene matches: 9. CDR3 coding DNA: TGTGCCAGCAGGAACACAGGGGGACGCGATGGCTACACCTTC. This sequence encodes CASRNTGGRDGYTF.

DNA of the CDR3: TGCGCCAGCAGCTTGGAGGGAAACACCATATATTTT. Encoded protein: CASSLEGNTIYF. This sequence joins TRBV5-1 and TRBJ1-3; no clear D gene. The CDR3 is 12 residues long. Looked up from germline, CDR1 is SGHRS and CDR2 is YFSETQ. V was clipped by 0 bases and J by 4 bases, with 2 bases between them.

The V and J genes are TRBV9 and TRBJ1-4, with D perhaps matching TRBD1 (6 bases). V lost 2 bases and J lost 3, with 11 bases in between. This CDR3 is 15 amino acids long. Per germline, CDR1 SGDLS and CDR2 YYNGEE. The CDR3 region is CASSVEGVSNEKLFF. For the CDR3, the DNA is TGTGCCAGCAGCGTCGAGGGGGTCTCTAATGAAAAACTGTTTTTT.

The J gene is TRBJ2-1, the V gene TRBV11-1, with D unresolved. CDR1 and CDR2 from the germline V gene are SGHAT and FQDESV (reference sequence). Between the trimmed V and J ends, which lost 0 bases and 7 bases, there was a span of 10 bases. CDR3 length equals 14 residues. In nucleotides, the CDR3 is TGTGCCAGCAGCTTAGCGGCAGCGCCGAATGAGCAGTTCTTC. Its protein is CASSLAAAPNEQFF. Full variable domain (rest looked up from reference TRBV11-1 and TRBJ2-1): EAEVAQSPRYKITEKSQAVAFWCDPISGHATLYWYRQILGQGPELLVQFQDESVVDDSQLPKDRFSAERLKGVDSTLKIQPAELGDSAMYLCASSLAAAPNEQFFGPGTRLTVL.

This clone was seen only once. The chain joins TRBV13 to TRBJ1-2; 10 nucleotides align to TRBD1. CDR1 PRHDT and CDR2 FYEKMQ come from the germline V gene (reference sequence). The V segment lost 4 bases and the J segment 3 bases; nucleotides outside the gene matches: 11. The CDR3 has 17 residues. The CDR3 sequence is CASSWSSGTGVDYGYTF. CDR3 DNA: TGTGCCAGCAGCTGGTCGTCTGGGACAGGGGTGGACTATGGCTACACCTTC.

The CDR3 spells CASSFGDRIYNEQFF. The CDR3 bases are TGCGCCAGCAGCTTTGGGGACAGAATTTACAATGAGCAGTTCTTC. The V gene is TRBV5-1, the J gene TRBJ2-1; the match to TRBD1 covers 7 bases. The V segment lost 2 bases and the J segment 4 bases; nucleotides outside the gene matches: 6. Germline loops: CDR1 SGHRS, CDR2 YFSETQ. This CDR3 is built from 15 residues. The entire variable domain, with the rest obtained from reference TRBV5-1 and TRBJ2-1, is as follows: KAGVTQTPRYLIKTRGQQVTLSCSPISGHRSVSWYQQTPGQGLQFLFEYFSETQRNKGNFPGRFSGRQFSNSRSEMNVSTLELGDSALYLCASSFGDRIYNEQFFGPGTRLTVL.

V and J are TRBV7-2 and TRBJ1-5, with TRBD1 identical over 10 bases. The CDR3 is 18 amino acids. The V gene end was trimmed by 3 bases and the J gene end by 1 base; junction bases not matched to a gene: 9. Germline CDR1 SGHTA, CDR2 FQGNSA. CDR3 DNA sequence: TGTGCCAGCAGCTTCTACCGGGACAGGGGCCACAGCAATCAGCCCCAGCATTTT. It yields the protein CASSFYRDRGHSNQPQHF.

The chain carries TRBV4-2 and TRBJ1-2; D unresolved. Trimming stripped 4 bases from V and 4 bases from J, with 7 bases between. This CDR3 comprises 12 residues. Germline V lookup: CDR1 LGHNA, CDR2 YNFKEQ. The CDR3 is CASSPTSYGYTF. For the CDR3, the DNA is TGTGCCAGCAGCCCAACGAGCTATGGCTACACCTTC.

The rearrangement uses TRBV5-6 and TRBJ1-2; D unresolved. V lost 5 bases to trimming and J lost 0 bases, with 14 bases between them. The germline V gene encodes CDR1 SGHDT and CDR2 YYEEEE. The CDR3 has 15 residues. Written as DNA, the CDR3 is TGTGCCAGCAGTCCTGGACCCTCGACTAACTATGGCTACACCTTC. This encodes CASSPGPSTNYGYTF.

This chain joins TRBV6-5 and TRBJ1-1; 9 bases map to TRBD1. Per germline, CDR1 MNHEY and CDR2 SVGAGI. This CDR3 region has 13 residues. Germline trimming cut 7 bases from V and 11 bases from J; bases unmatched to any gene: 11. CDR3: CASMSGTGKLAFF. As DNA, the CDR3 is TGTGCCAGCATGTCCGGGACAGGGAAACTCGCTTTCTTT.